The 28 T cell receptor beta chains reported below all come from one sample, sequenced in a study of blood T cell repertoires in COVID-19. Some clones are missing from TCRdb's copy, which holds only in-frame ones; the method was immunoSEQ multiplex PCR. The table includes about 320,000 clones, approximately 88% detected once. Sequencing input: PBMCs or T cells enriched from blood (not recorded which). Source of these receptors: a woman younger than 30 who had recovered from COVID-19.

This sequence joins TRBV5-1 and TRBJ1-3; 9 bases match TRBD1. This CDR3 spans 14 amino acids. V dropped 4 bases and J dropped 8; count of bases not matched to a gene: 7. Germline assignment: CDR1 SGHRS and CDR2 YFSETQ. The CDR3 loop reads CASSVVGQGDTIYF. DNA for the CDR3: TGCGCCAGCAGCGTTGTGGGACAGGGTGACACCATATATTTT.

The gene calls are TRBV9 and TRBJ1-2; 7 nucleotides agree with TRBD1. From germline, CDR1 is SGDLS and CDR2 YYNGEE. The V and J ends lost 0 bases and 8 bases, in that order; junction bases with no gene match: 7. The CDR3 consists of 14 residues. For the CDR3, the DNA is TGTGCCAGCAGCGTAGTTACAGGGGCGGGAGGCTACACCTTC. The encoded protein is CASSVVTGAGGYTF. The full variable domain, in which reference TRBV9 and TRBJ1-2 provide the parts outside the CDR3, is DSGVTQTPKHLITATGQRVTLRCSPRSGDLSVYWYQQSLDQGLQFLIQYYNGEERAKGNILERFSAQQFPDLHSELNLSSLELGDSALYFCASSVVTGAGGYTFGSGTRLTVV.

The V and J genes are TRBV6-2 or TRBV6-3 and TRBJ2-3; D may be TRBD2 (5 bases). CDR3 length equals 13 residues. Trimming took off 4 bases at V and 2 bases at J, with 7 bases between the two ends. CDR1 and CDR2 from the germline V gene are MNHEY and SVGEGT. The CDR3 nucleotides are TGTGCCAGCAGTTGGACTCTCACAGATACGCAGTATTTT. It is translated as CASSWTLTDTQYF.

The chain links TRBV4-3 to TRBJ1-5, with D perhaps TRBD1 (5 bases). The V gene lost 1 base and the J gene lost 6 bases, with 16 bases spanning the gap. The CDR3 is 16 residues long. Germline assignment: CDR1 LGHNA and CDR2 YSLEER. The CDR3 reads CASSQVWGGPGQPQHF. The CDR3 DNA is TGCGCCAGCAGCCAAGTCTGGGGCGGCCCGGGTCAGCCCCAGCATTTT.

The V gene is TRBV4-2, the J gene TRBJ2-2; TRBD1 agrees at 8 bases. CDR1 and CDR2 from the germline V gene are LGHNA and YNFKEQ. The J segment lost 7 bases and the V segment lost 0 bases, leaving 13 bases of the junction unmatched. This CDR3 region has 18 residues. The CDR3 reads CASSQDPQGRGRGGELFF. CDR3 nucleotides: TGTGCCAGCAGCCAAGATCCCCAAGGCAGGGGGCGTGGCGGGGAGCTGTTTTTT.

CDR3 in amino acids: CASSLPRETQYF. Here the CDR3 DNA reads TGTGCCAGCAGTTTACCCAGAGAGACCCAGTACTTC. This chain uses TRBV28 with TRBJ2-5; D remains unclear. Germline lookup yields CDR1 MDHEN and CDR2 SYDVKM. V shed 2 bases and J shed 4 bases, with 5 bases lying between them. This CDR3 comprises 12 residues.

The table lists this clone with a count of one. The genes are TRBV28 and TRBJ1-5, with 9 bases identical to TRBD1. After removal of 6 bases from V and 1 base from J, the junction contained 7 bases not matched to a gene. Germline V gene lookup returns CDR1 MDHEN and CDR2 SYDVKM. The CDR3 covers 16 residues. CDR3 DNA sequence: TGTGCCAGCAGGTACTACAGGGGGCTAAGCAATCAGCCCCAGCATTTT. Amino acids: CASRYYRGLSNQPQHF.

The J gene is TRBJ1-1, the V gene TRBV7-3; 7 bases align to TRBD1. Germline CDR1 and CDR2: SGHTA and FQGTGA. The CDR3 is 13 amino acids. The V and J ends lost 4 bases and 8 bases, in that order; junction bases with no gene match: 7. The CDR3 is CASSSSTTGEAFF. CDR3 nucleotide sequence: TGTGCCAGCAGCTCGTCTACGACAGGGGAAGCTTTCTTT.

DNA for the CDR3: TGTGCCAGCTCATCGGACAGGGGTGCCCACTATGGCTACACCTTC. Translation gives CASSSDRGAHYGYTF. The rearrangement joins TRBV18 to TRBJ1-2, with 9 bases lining up with TRBD1. The germline gives CDR1 KGHSH, CDR2 LQKENI. V dropped 5 bases and J dropped 3; count of bases not matched to a gene: 7. This CDR3 is 15 amino acids long. The full variable domain, completed using reference TRBV18 and TRBJ1-2, is NAGVMQNPRHLVRRRGQEARLRCSPMKGHSHVYWYRQLPEEGLKFMVYLQKENIIDESGMPKERFSAEFPKEGPSILRIQQVVRGDSAAYFCASSSDRGAHYGYTFGSGTRLTVV.

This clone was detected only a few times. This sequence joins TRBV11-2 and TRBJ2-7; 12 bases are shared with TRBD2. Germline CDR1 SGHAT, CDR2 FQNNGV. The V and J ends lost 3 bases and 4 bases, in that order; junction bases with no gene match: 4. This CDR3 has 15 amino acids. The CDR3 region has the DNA TGTGCCAGCAGCTTTGGGACTAGCGGGCCGTACGAGCAGTACTTC. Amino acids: CASSFGTSGPYEQYF.

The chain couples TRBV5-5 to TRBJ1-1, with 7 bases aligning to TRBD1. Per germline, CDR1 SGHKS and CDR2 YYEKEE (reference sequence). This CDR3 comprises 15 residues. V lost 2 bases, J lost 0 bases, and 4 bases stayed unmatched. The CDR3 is CASSLRGLLNTEAFF. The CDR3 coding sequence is TGTGCCAGCAGCTTAAGGGGGCTGTTGAACACTGAAGCTTTCTTT.

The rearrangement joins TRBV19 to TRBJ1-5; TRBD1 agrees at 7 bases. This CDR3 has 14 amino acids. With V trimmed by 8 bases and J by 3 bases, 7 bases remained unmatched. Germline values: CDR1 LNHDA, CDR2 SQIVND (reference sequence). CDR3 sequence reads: CASLDRAHNQPQHF. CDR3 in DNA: TGTGCCAGTCTCGACAGGGCCCACAATCAGCCCCAGCATTTT.

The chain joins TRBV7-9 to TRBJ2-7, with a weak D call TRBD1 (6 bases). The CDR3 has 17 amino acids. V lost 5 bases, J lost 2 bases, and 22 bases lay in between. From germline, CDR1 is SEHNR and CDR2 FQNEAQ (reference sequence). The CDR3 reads CASSGNTQQGLTYEQYF. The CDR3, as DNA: TGTGCCAGCAGCGGAAACACACAACAGGGTTTAACCTACGAGCAGTACTTC. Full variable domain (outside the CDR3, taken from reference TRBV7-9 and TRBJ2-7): DTGVSQNPRHKITKRGQNVTFRCDPISEHNRLYWYRQTLGQGPEFLTYFQNEAQLEKSRLLSDRFSAERPKGSFSTLEIQRTEQGDSAMYLCASSGNTQQGLTYEQYFGPGTRLTVT.

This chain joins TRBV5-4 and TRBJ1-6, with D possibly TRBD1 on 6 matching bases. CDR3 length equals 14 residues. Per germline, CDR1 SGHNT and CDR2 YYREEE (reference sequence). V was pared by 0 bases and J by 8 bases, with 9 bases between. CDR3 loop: CASSLDRDHSPLHF. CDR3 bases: TGTGCCAGCAGCTTGGACAGGGACCATTCACCCCTCCACTTT. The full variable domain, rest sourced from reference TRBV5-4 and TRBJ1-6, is ETGVTQSPTHLIKTRGQQVTLRCSSQSGHNTVSWYQQALGQGPQFIFQYYREEENGRGNFPPRFSGLQFPNYSSELNVNALELDDSALYLCASSLDRDHSPLHFGNGTRLTVT.

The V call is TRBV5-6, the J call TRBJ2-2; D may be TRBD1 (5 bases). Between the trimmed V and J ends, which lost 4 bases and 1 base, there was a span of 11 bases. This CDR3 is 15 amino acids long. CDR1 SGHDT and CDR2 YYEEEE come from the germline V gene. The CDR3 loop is CASSQGVGNTGELFF. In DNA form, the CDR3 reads TGTGCCAGCAGCCAAGGGGTAGGGAACACCGGGGAGCTGTTTTTT.

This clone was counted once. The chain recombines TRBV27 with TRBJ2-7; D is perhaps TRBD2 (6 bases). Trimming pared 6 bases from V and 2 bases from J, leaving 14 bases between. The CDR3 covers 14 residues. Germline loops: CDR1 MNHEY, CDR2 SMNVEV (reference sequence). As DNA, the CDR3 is TGTGCCAGCAGCCCCCGGGACTTTCCCTACGAGCAGTACTTC. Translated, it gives CASSPRDFPYEQYF.

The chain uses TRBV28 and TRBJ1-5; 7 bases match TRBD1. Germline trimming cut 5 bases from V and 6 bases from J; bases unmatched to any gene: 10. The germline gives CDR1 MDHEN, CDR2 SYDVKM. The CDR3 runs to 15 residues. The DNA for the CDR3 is TGTGCCAGCAGTCAAGTCGGCAGGGGGTTTCAGCCCCAGCATTTT. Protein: CASSQVGRGFQPQHF.

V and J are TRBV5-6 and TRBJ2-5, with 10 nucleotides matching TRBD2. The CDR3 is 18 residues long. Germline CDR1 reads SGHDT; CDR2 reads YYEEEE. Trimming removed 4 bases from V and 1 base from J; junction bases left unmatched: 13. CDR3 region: CASSTILERGGFQETQYF. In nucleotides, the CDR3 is TGTGCCAGCAGCACGATCCTCGAGCGGGGGGGGTTCCAAGAGACCCAGTACTTC.

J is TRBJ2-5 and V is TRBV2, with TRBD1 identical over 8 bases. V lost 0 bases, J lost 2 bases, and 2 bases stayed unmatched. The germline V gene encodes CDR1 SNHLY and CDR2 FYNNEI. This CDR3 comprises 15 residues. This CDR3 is CASSEAGTGQETQYF. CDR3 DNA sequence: TGTGCCAGCAGTGAAGCGGGGACAGGACAAGAGACCCAGTACTTC.

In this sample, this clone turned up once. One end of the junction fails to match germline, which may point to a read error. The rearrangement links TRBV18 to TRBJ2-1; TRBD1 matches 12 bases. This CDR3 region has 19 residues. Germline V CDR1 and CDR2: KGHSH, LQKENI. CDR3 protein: CASSRGQGALNLIYDEQFF. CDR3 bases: TGTGCCAGCTCCAGGGGACAGGGGGCTTTGAATTTAATCTACGATGAGCAGTTCTTC.

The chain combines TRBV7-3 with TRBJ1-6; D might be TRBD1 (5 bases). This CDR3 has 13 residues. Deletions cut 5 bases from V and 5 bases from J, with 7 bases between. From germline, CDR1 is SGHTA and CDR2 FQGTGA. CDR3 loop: CASSAGDNSPLHF. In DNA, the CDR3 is TGTGCCAGCAGCGCGGGGGATAATTCACCCCTCCACTTT.

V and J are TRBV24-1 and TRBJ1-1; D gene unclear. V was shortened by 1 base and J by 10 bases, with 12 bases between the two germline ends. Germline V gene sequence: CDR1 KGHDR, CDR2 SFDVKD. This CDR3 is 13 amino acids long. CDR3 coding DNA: TGTGCCACCAGTGATTTTATAGGTTCTAGAGCTTTCTTT. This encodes CATSDFIGSRAFF.

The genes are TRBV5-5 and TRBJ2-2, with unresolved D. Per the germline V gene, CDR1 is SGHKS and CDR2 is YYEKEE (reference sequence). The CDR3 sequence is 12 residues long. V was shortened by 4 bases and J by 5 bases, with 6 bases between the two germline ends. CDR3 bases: TGTGCCAGCAGCCCGTTGACCGGGGAGCTGTTTTTT. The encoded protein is CASSPLTGELFF.

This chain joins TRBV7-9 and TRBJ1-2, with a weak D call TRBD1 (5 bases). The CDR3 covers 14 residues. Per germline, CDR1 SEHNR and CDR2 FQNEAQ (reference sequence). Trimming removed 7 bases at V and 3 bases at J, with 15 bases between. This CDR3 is CASTLGGLYYGYTF. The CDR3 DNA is TGTGCCAGCACCCTGGGGGGACTTTACTATGGCTACACCTTC. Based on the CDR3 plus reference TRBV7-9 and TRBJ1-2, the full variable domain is DTGVSQNPRHKITKRGQNVTFRCDPISEHNRLYWYRQTLGQGPEFLTYFQNEAQLEKSRLLSDRFSAERPKGSFSTLEIQRTEQGDSAMYLCASTLGGLYYGYTFGSGTRLTVV.

CDR3 coding DNA: TGCGCCAGCAGCATTAACCGGGATGAGCAGTTCTTC. Protein sequence: CASSINRDEQFF. V and J are TRBV5-1 and TRBJ2-1; no reliable D call. V was shortened by 4 bases and J by 8 bases, with 10 bases between the two germline ends. The CDR3 spans 12 residues. The V gene's germline CDR1 is SGHRS and CDR2 YFSETQ. The full variable domain, completed using reference TRBV5-1 and TRBJ2-1, is KAGVTQTPRYLIKTRGQQVTLSCSPISGHRSVSWYQQTPGQGLQFLFEYFSETQRNKGNFPGRFSGRQFSNSRSEMNVSTLELGDSALYLCASSINRDEQFFGPGTRLTVL.

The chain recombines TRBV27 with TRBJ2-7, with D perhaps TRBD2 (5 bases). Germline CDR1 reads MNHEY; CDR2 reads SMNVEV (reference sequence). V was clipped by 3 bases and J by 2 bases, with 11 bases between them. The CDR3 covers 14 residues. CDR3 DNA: TGTGCCAGCAGTTTCGGGGTTTACCCCTACGAGCAGTACTTC. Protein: CASSFGVYPYEQYF.

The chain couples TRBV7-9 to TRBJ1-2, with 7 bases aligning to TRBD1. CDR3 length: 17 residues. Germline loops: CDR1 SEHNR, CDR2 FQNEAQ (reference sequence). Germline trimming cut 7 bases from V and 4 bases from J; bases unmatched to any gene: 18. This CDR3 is CASTSRTGRPPSYGYTF. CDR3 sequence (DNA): TGTGCCAGCACGTCGCGGACAGGCCGACCACCTAGCTATGGCTACACCTTC.

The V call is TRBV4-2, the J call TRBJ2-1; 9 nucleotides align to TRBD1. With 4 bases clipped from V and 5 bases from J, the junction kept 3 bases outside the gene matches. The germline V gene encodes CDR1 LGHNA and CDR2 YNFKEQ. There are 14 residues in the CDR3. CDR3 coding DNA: TGTGCCAGCAGCCCTAGACAGGGGGACAATGAGCAGTTCTTC. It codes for CASSPRQGDNEQFF.